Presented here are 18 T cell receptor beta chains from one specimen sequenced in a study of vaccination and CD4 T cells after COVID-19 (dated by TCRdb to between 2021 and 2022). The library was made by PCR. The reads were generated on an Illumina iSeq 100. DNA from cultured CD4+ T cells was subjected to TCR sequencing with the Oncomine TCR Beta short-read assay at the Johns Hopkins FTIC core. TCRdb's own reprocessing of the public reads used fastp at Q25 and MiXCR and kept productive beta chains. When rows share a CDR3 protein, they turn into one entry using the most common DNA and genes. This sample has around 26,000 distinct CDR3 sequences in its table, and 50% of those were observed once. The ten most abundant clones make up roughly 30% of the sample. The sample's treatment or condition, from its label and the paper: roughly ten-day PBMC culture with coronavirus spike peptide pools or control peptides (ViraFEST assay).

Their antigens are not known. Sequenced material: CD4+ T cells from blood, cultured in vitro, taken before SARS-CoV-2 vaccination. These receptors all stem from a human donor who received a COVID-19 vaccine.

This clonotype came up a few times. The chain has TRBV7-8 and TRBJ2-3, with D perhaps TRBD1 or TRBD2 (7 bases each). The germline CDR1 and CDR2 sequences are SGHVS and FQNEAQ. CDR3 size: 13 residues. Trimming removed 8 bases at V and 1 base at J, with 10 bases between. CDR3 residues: CASGRGRTDTQYF. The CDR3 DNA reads TGTGCCAGCGGGAGGGGGCGCACAGATACGCAGTATTTT.

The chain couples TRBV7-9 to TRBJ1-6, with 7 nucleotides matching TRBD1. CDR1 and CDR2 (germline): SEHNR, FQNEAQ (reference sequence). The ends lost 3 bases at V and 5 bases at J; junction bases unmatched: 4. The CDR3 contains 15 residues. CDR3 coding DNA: TGTGCCAGCAGCTTCGGGACAGCTGATAATTCACCCCTCCACTTT. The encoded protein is CASSFGTADNSPLHF.

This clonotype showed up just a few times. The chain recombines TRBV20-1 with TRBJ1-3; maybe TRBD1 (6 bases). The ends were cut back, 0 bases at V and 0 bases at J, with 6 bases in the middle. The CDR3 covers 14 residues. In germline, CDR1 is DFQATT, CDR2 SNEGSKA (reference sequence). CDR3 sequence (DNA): TGCAGTGCTAGAGAGGACAGCTCTGGAAACACCATATATTTT. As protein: CSAREDSSGNTIYF.

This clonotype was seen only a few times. CDR3 nucleotides: TGTGCCACCAGCAGAGATACGACAGTGAAGCCTGAAGCTTTCTTT. This sequence encodes CATSRDTTVKPEAFF. The chain uses TRBV15 and TRBJ1-1; TRBD1 is a possible D gene (5 bases). Trimming cost V 0 bases and J 6 bases, with 14 bases left between them. Germline CDR1 is LNHNV and CDR2 is YYDKDF (reference sequence). The CDR3 extends over 15 amino acids.

The CDR3 DNA reads as TGTGCCAGCAGTGAAGGAAGAGGAGTGACCCAGTACTTC. It specifies CASSEGRGVTQYF. The V call is TRBV2, the J call TRBJ2-5; the D is unclear. V was shortened by 1 base and J by 7 bases, with 10 bases between the two germline ends. Per germline, CDR1 SNHLY and CDR2 FYNNEI. This CDR3 has 13 amino acids.

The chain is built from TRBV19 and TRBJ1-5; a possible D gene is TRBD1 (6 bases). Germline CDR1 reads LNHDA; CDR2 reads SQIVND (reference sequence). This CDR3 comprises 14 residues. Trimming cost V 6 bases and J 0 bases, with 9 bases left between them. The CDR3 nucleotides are TGTGCCAGTAGGATACAGGGTAGCAATCAGCCCCAGCATTTT. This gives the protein CASRIQGSNQPQHF.

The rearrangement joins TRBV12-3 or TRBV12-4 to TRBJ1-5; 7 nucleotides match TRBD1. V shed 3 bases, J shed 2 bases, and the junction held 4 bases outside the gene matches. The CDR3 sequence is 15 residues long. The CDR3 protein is CASSFIGQGNQPQHF. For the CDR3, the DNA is TGTGCCAGCAGTTTTATAGGACAGGGCAATCAGCCCCAGCATTTT.

CDR3 residues: CSASKSGLGGETQYF. The CDR3 DNA reads TGCAGTGCTAGTAAGAGTGGCCTAGGTGGCGAGACCCAGTACTTC. The chain combines TRBV20-1 with TRBJ2-5; D unresolved. There are 15 residues in the CDR3. Trimming took off 3 bases at V and 5 bases at J, with 19 bases between the two ends. From germline, CDR1 is DFQATT and CDR2 SNEGSKA (reference sequence).

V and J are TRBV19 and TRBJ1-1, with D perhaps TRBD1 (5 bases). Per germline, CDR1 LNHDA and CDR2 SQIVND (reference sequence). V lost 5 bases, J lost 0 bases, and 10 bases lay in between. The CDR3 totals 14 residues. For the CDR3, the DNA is TGTGCCAGTAGTGTGGGACGGATGAACACTGAAGCTTTCTTT. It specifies CASSVGRMNTEAFF.

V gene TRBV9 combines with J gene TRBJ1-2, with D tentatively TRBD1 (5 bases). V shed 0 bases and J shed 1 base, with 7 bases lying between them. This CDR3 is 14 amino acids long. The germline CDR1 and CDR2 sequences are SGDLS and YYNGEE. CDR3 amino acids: CASSVGGVNYGYTF. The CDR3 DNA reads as TGTGCCAGCAGCGTAGGGGGGGTTAACTATGGCTACACCTTC. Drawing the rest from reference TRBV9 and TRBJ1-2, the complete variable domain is DSGVTQTPKHLITATGQRVTLRCSPRSGDLSVYWYQQSLDQGLQFLIQYYNGEERAKGNILERFSAQQFPDLHSELNLSSLELGDSALYFCASSVGGVNYGYTFGSGTRLTVV.

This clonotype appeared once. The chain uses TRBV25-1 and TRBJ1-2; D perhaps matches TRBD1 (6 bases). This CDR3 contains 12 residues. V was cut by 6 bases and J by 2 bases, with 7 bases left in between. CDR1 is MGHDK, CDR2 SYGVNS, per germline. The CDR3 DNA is TGTGCCAGCAGAGGGGGAAACTATGGCTACACCTTC. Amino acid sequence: CASRGGNYGYTF.

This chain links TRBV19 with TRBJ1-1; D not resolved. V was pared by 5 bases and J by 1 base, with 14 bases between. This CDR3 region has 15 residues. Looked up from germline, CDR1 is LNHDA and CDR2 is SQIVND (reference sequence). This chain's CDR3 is CASSSKGRWNTEAFF. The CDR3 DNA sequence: TGTGCCAGTAGTTCCAAAGGGCGGTGGAACACTGAAGCTTTCTTT.

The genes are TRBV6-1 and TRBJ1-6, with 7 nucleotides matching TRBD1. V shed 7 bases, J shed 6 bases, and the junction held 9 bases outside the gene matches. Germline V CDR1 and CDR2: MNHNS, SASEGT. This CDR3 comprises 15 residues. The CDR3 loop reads CASTRGQKFNSPLHF. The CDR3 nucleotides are TGTGCCAGCACAAGGGGACAGAAATTTAATTCACCCCTCCACTTT.

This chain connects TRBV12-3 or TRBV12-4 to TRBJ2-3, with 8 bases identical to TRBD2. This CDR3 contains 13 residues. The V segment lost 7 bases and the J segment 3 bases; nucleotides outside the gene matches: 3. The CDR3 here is CASNTGGTDTQYF. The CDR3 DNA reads TGTGCCAGCAACACGGGGGGGACAGATACGCAGTATTTT.

The CDR3 loop reads CASSRTGGNQPQHF. CDR3 in DNA: TGTGCCAGCAGCCGGACGGGGGGGAATCAGCCCCAGCATTTT. The V call is TRBV11-2, the J call TRBJ1-5; weak D call: TRBD1 (5 bases). Germline CDR1 reads SGHAT; CDR2 reads FQNNGV. The CDR3 is 14 amino acids. The V end lost 5 bases, the J end lost 4 bases, and 12 bases lay between the germline ends.

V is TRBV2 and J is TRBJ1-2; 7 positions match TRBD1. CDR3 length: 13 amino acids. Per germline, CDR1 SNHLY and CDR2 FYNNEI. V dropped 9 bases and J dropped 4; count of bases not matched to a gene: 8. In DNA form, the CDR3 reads TGTGCCAGTAGACAGGGAAGAACCTATGGCTACACCTTC. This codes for CASRQGRTYGYTF.

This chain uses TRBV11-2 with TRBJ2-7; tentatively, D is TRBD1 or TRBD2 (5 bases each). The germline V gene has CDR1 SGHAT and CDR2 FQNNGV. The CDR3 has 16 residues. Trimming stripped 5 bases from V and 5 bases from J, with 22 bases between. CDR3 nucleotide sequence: TGTGCCAGCAGCACTCATTGGCAGGGCGGGTTCCACGAGCAGTACTTC. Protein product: CASSTHWQGGFHEQYF. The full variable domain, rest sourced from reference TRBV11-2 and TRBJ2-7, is EAGVAQSPRYKIIEKRQSVAFWCNPISGHATLYWYQQILGQGPKLLIQFQNNGVVDDSQLPKDRFSAERLKGVDSTLKIQPAKLEDSAVYLCASSTHWQGGFHEQYFGPGTRLTVT.

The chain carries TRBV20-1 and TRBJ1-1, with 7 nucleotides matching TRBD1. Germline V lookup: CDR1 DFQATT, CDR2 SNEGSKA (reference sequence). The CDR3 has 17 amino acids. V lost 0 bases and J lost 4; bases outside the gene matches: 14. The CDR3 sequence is CSARERAGTVDFTEAFF. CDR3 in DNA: TGCAGTGCTAGAGAGAGAGCCGGGACAGTAGATTTCACTGAAGCTTTCTTT.